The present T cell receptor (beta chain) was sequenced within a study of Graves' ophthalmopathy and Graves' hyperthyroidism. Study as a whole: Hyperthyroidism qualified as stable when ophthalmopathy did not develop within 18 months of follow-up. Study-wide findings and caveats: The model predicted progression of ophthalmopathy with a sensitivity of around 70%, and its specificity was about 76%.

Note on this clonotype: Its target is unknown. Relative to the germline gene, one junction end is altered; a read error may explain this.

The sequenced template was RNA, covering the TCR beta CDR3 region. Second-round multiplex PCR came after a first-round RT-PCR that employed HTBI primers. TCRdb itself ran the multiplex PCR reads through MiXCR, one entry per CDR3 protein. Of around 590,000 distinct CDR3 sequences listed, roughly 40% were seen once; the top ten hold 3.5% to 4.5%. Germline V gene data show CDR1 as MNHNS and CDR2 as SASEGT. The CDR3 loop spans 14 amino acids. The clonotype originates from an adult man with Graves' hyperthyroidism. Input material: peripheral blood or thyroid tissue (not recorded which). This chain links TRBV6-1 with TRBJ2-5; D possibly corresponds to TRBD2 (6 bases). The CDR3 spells CAISDAGPQETQCF. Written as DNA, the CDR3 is TGTGCCATCAGTGACGCGGGGCCCCAAGAGACCCAGTGCTTC.